The rows below give T cell receptor beta chains drawn from one sample of a study of cytomegalovirus exposure and HLA in healthy donors. The method was immunoSEQ multiplex PCR; TCRdb's version includes in-frame clones alone and lacks a portion of them. The sample records some 160,000 clones, about 84% being singletons. Sequenced sample: PBMCs. The source of these receptors is a male donor in good health and CMV-seronegative. The CDR3 runs from the conserved cysteine through the conserved F or W. The D gene is left open where the match is weak. For some rows the clone size is stated as once, few or many, or as a class when expanded; others skip it.

V gene: TRBV6-5; D gene: NA; clone size: NA; J gene: TRBJ1-2; CDR3 length: 15; CDR3 DNA: TGTGCCAGCAGCCCGGCGGGTCAAGTTATTCATGGCTACACCTTC; CDR3 protein: CASSPAGQVIHGYTF
V gene: TRBV27; D gene: TRBD1; clone size: NA; J gene: TRBJ1-1; CDR3 length: 14; CDR3 DNA: TGTGCCAGCAGTTTCGGACAGGGTGGCACTGAAGCTTTCTTT; CDR3 protein: CASSFGQGGTEAFF
V gene: TRBV5-1; D gene: TRBD1; clone size: NA; J gene: TRBJ2-1; CDR3 length: 15; CDR3 DNA: TGCGCCAGCAGCTTCCGGGACAGCCCCACGGGGGAGCAGTTCTTC; CDR3 protein: CASSFRDSPTGEQFF
V gene: TRBV6-5; D gene: NA; clone size: NA; J gene: TRBJ1-1; CDR3 length: 13; CDR3 DNA: TGTGCCAGCAGTTTCCTCGAGCAGGGTGAGGCTTTCTTT; CDR3 protein: CASSFLEQGEAFF
V gene: TRBV21-1; D gene: NA; clone size: NA; J gene: TRBJ1-5; CDR3 length: 17; CDR3 DNA: TGTGCCAGCAGCCCTCGACAGGGGGCGTTAGGCAATCAGCCCCAGCATTTT; CDR3 protein: CASSPRQGALGNQPQHF
V gene: TRBV25-1; D gene: TRBD1; clone size: NA; J gene: TRBJ2-5; CDR3 length: 16; CDR3 DNA: TGTGCCAGCAGCCTAGGCTATACAGGGGCTGGAGAGACCCAGTACTTC; CDR3 protein: CASSLGYTGAGETQYF
V gene: TRBV4-3; D gene: TRBD2; clone size: NA; J gene: TRBJ2-1; CDR3 length: 16; CDR3 DNA: TGCGCCAGCAGCCAAGATCCAGCGGGAGGCCACAATGAGCAGTTCTTC; CDR3 protein: CASSQDPAGGHNEQFF
V gene: TRBV7-3; D gene: TRBD1; clone size: NA; J gene: TRBJ1-1; CDR3 length: 12; CDR3 DNA: TGTGCCAGCAGCTCCCAGACAGGGGAAGCTTTCTTT; CDR3 protein: CASSSQTGEAFF
V gene: TRBV25-1; D gene: NA; clone size: few; J gene: TRBJ1-4; CDR3 length: 17; CDR3 DNA: TGTGCCAGCAGTGACCTCCCCGGGTCCCTTAATAGCGAAAAACTGTTTTTT; CDR3 protein: CASSDLPGSLNSEKLFF
V gene: TRBV5-1; D gene: NA; clone size: NA; J gene: TRBJ2-3; CDR3 length: 14; CDR3 DNA: TGCGCCAGCTTGGAGACTAGTCTCACAGATACGCAGTATTTT; CDR3 protein: CASLETSLTDTQYF
V gene: TRBV4-3; D gene: TRBD1; clone size: NA; J gene: TRBJ2-5; CDR3 length: 15; CDR3 DNA: TGCGCCAGCAGCCCCGACAGGGGGCCTACAGAGACCCAGTACTTC; CDR3 protein: CASSPDRGPTETQYF
V gene: TRBV7-9; D gene: NA; clone size: NA; J gene: TRBJ1-2; CDR3 length: 14; CDR3 DNA: TGTGCCAGCAGCCCGGTAGGAGGAAACTATGGCTACACCTTC; CDR3 protein: CASSPVGGNYGYTF
V gene: TRBV27; D gene: NA; clone size: NA; J gene: TRBJ2-1; CDR3 length: 16; CDR3 DNA: TGTGCCAGCAGTTTAGGCCTCCCGACGGCGGACAATGAGCAGTTCTTC; CDR3 protein: CASSLGLPTADNEQFF
V gene: TRBV7-2; D gene: TRBD1; clone size: NA; J gene: TRBJ1-6; CDR3 length: 15; CDR3 DNA: TGTGCCAGCAGCTTCGGGGACAGGGGAAATTCACCCCTCCACTTT; CDR3 protein: CASSFGDRGNSPLHF
V gene: TRBV10-1; D gene: TRBD2; clone size: NA; J gene: TRBJ2-1; CDR3 length: 17; CDR3 DNA: TGCGCCAGCAGTTTCAAAGTAGCGGGAGGCCCCTACAATGAGCAGTTCTTC; CDR3 protein: CASSFKVAGGPYNEQFF
V gene: TRBV5-6; D gene: TRBD1; clone size: NA; J gene: TRBJ1-1; CDR3 length: 15; CDR3 DNA: TGTGCCAGCAGCTGGCTACAGGGGCCTGAGGGCGAAGCTTTCTTT; CDR3 protein: CASSWLQGPEGEAFF
V gene: TRBV15; D gene: TRBD1; clone size: NA; J gene: TRBJ1-6; CDR3 length: 15; CDR3 DNA: TGTGCCACCAGCAGAGGTACAGGGGCCAATTCACCCCTCCACTTT; CDR3 protein: CATSRGTGANSPLHF
V gene: TRBV30; D gene: TRBD1; clone size: once; J gene: TRBJ2-7; CDR3 length: 14; CDR3 DNA: TGTGCCTGGAGTAGTCAGGGGGCTTTGTACGAGCAGTACTTC; CDR3 protein: CAWSSQGALYEQYF
V gene: TRBV5-8; D gene: NA; clone size: NA; J gene: TRBJ1-1; CDR3 length: 17; CDR3 DNA: TGTGCCAGCAGCTTTGGAGGCCTTGGGGAGGCAACCACTGAAGCTTTCTTT; CDR3 protein: CASSFGGLGEATTEAFF
V gene: TRBV5-8; D gene: TRBD2; clone size: NA; J gene: TRBJ2-2; CDR3 length: 15; CDR3 DNA: TGTGCCAGCAGCTTGCGAAGCGGGGGTCCCGGGGAGCTGTTTTTT; CDR3 protein: CASSLRSGGPGELFF
V gene: TRBV11-2; D gene: NA; clone size: NA; J gene: TRBJ1-2; CDR3 length: 15; CDR3 DNA: TGTGCCCTCAAGGGCGAAGGGGAGGGAAACTATGGCTACACCTTC; CDR3 protein: CALKGEGEGNYGYTF
V gene: TRBV11-2; D gene: NA; clone size: NA; J gene: TRBJ2-7; CDR3 length: 15; CDR3 DNA: TGTGCCAGCAGACGATCGGTTGAGGGATTCAACGAGCAGTACTTC; CDR3 protein: CASRRSVEGFNEQYF
V gene: TRBV2; D gene: TRBD1; clone size: NA; J gene: TRBJ2-7; CDR3 length: 14; CDR3 DNA: TGTGCCAGCAGTCGGGACAGGGGGATCTACGAGCAGTACTTC; CDR3 protein: CASSRDRGIYEQYF
V gene: TRBV9; D gene: NA; clone size: NA; J gene: TRBJ1-1; CDR3 length: 16; CDR3 DNA: TGTGCCAGCAGTTACCGAGAGGGGGGGACGAACACTGAAGCTTTCTTT; CDR3 protein: CASSYREGGTNTEAFF
V gene: TRBV7-9; D gene: TRBD2; clone size: NA; J gene: TRBJ2-1; CDR3 length: 15; CDR3 DNA: TGTGCCAGCAGCCCCGAGGGAGGGGACCTCAATGAGCAGTTCTTC; CDR3 protein: CASSPEGGDLNEQFF
V gene: TRBV6-4; D gene: NA; clone size: NA; J gene: TRBJ2-6; CDR3 length: 16; CDR3 DNA: TGTGCCAGCAGTCCAACAGAAAACTCTGGGGCCAACGTCCTGACTTTC; CDR3 protein: CASSPTENSGANVLTF
V gene: TRBV10-3; D gene: NA; clone size: NA; J gene: TRBJ1-3; CDR3 length: 16; CDR3 DNA: TGTGCCATCAGTGAGGGAGAAGACTCCTCTGGAAACACCATATATTTT; CDR3 protein: CAISEGEDSSGNTIYF
V gene: TRBV5-1; D gene: TRBD2; clone size: NA; J gene: TRBJ2-2; CDR3 length: 15; CDR3 DNA: TGCGCCAGCAGCGGCGGGAGGGCGAACACTGGGGAGCTGTTTTTT; CDR3 protein: CASSGGRANTGELFF
V gene: TRBV2; D gene: NA; clone size: NA; J gene: TRBJ1-2; CDR3 length: 14; CDR3 DNA: TGTGCCAGCAGCGAAGGGGGATCGAGGGATGGCTACACCTTC; CDR3 protein: CASSEGGSRDGYTF
V gene: TRBV7-9; D gene: NA; clone size: few; J gene: TRBJ1-1; CDR3 length: 14; CDR3 DNA: TGTGCCAGCAGCTTAGTGGGGGGGCGAACGATGGCTTTCTTT; CDR3 protein: CASSLVGGRTMAFF
V gene: TRBV7-9; D gene: NA; clone size: NA; J gene: TRBJ1-2; CDR3 length: 13; CDR3 DNA: TGTGCCAGCACCTTGAGAGGGGGTGGTGGCTACACCTTC; CDR3 protein: CASTLRGGGGYTF
V gene: TRBV27; D gene: TRBD1; clone size: NA; J gene: TRBJ1-1; CDR3 length: 14; CDR3 DNA: TGTGCCAGCAGTTCCCTACAGGGGCCGGCTGAGACTTTCTTT; CDR3 protein: CASSSLQGPAETFF
V gene: TRBV7-9; D gene: NA; clone size: NA; J gene: TRBJ2-5; CDR3 length: 16; CDR3 DNA: TGTGCCAGCAGCTTAGCGGGTCGACACTCGATAGAGACCCAGTACTTC; CDR3 protein: CASSLAGRHSIETQYF
V gene: TRBV11-3; D gene: NA; clone size: few; J gene: TRBJ2-6; CDR3 length: 13; CDR3 DNA: TGTGGAGAGGCCCGTACTGGGGCCAACGTCCTGACTTTC; CDR3 protein: CGEARTGANVLTF
V gene: TRBV29-1; D gene: TRBD1; clone size: NA; J gene: TRBJ1-6; CDR3 length: 13; CDR3 DNA: TGCAGCGTTGCGGGGACAGAGGGTTCACCCCTCCACTTT; CDR3 protein: CSVAGTEGSPLHF
V gene: TRBV28; D gene: NA; clone size: NA; J gene: TRBJ1-2; CDR3 length: 11; CDR3 DNA: TGTGCCAGCAGTTCGGGAGATGGCTACACCTTC; CDR3 protein: CASSSGDGYTF
V gene: TRBV5-1; D gene: NA; clone size: NA; J gene: TRBJ2-1; CDR3 length: 17; CDR3 DNA: TGCGCCAGCAGCTTGGAAGCGGGCGTAAGCTCCTACAATGAGCAGTTCTTC; CDR3 protein: CASSLEAGVSSYNEQFF
V gene: TRBV30; D gene: NA; clone size: NA; J gene: TRBJ2-7; CDR3 length: 13; CDR3 DNA: TGTGCCTGGAGGGCAGGGGTGGTCTACGAGCAGTACTTC; CDR3 protein: CAWRAGVVYEQYF
V gene: TRBV7-8; D gene: NA; clone size: once; J gene: TRBJ2-5; CDR3 length: 14; CDR3 DNA: TGTGCCAGCAGCTCCCCGACAGCCCAAGAGACCCAGTACTTC; CDR3 protein: CASSSPTAQETQYF
V gene: TRBV7-8; D gene: TRBD2; clone size: NA; J gene: TRBJ2-3; CDR3 length: 15; CDR3 DNA: TGTGCCAGCAGCTTAACAGGACTAGCGGATTATACGCAGTATTTT; CDR3 protein: CASSLTGLADYTQYF